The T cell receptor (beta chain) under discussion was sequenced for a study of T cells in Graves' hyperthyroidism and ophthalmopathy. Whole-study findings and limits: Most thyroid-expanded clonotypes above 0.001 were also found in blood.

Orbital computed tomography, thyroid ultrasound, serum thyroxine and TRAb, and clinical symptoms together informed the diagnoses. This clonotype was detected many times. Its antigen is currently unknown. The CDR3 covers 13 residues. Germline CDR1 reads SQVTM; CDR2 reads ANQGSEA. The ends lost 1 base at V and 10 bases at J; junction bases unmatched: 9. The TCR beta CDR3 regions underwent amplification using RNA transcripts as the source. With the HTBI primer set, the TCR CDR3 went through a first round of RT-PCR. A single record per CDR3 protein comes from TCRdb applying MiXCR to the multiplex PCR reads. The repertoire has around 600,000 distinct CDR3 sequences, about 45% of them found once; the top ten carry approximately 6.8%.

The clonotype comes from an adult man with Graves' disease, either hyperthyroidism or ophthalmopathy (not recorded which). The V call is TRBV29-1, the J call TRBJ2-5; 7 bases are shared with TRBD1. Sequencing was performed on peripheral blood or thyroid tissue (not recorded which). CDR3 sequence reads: CSVEGIRGQDQYF. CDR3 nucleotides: TGCAGCGTTGAAGGCATACGAGGACAGGACCAGTACTTC.